The 23 T cell receptor beta chains below come from one sample, sequenced in a study of lymphopenia after photon versus proton radiotherapy. TCRdb's table, derived via immunoSEQ multiplex PCR, lists solely in-frame clones and lacks some. This sample has 40,000 to 55,000 clones, with about 92% found just once. The sequenced sample was peripheral blood, obtained from a patient treated with photon-based radiotherapy. The receptors derive from a woman in her 40s with cholangiocarcinoma.

This clone was counted only a few times. The rearrangement joins TRBV9 to TRBJ1-2; 7 bases map to TRBD1. The CDR3 has 14 amino acids. CDR1 and CDR2 (germline): SGDLS, YYNGEE. With V trimmed by 3 bases and J by 10 bases, 12 bases remained unmatched. In DNA, the CDR3 is TGTGCCAGCAGCGCCCAGACAGGGTTGGAGGACTACACCTTC. It encodes CASSAQTGLEDYTF. The full variable domain, its missing parts supplied by reference TRBV9 and TRBJ1-2, is DSGVTQTPKHLITATGQRVTLRCSPRSGDLSVYWYQQSLDQGLQFLIQYYNGEERAKGNILERFSAQQFPDLHSELNLSSLELGDSALYFCASSAQTGLEDYTFGSGTRLTVV.

The chain couples TRBV9 to TRBJ2-1; D is possibly TRBD1 or TRBD2 (7 bases each). The CDR3 loop spans 17 amino acids. Trimming left V 0 bases short and J 5 bases short, with 18 bases between. Germline loops: CDR1 SGDLS, CDR2 YYNGEE. As DNA, the CDR3 is TGTGCCAGCAGCGTAGCTCATGGGAGGGGGCGCCACAATGAGCAGTTCTTC. It translates to CASSVAHGRGRHNEQFF.

This chain uses TRBV30 with TRBJ2-3, with D perhaps assigned TRBD1 or TRBD2 (5 bases each). Germline assignment: CDR1 GTSNPN and CDR2 SVGIG (reference sequence). Deletions cut 3 bases from V and 2 bases from J, with 9 bases between. The CDR3 is 13 amino acids. CDR3 nucleotides: TGTGCCTGGAGCCGGGGCCTCACAGATACGCAGTATTTT. This encodes CAWSRGLTDTQYF.

The rearrangement joins TRBV4-1 to TRBJ1-1; 9 nucleotides line up with TRBD1. The J segment lost 6 bases and the V segment lost 0 bases, leaving 5 bases of the junction unmatched. Germline loops: CDR1 MGHRA, CDR2 YSYEKL. This CDR3 region has 15 residues. The CDR3 loop reads CASSQDGTGPAEAFF. CDR3 DNA sequence: TGCGCCAGCAGCCAAGATGGGACAGGGCCCGCTGAAGCTTTCTTT.

The J gene is TRBJ2-1, the V gene TRBV5-1; D not certain. CDR1 is SGHRS, CDR2 YFSETQ, per germline. V shed 0 bases and J shed 14 bases, with 21 bases lying between them. The CDR3 consists of 15 residues. CDR3: CASSLEATRGTSEFF. The CDR3 DNA reads TGCGCCAGCAGCTTGGAAGCGACCAGAGGAACAAGCGAGTTCTTC.

The rearrangement uses TRBV5-1 and TRBJ2-7; possible D gene TRBD1, 6 bases. V lost 4 bases and J 3 bases, leaving 11 bases between the germline ends. This CDR3 region has 13 residues. Germline-derived CDR1 and CDR2 are SGHRS and YFSETQ. The CDR3 reads CASSVQQGYEQYF. Written as DNA, the CDR3 is TGCGCCAGCAGCGTACAACAGGGCTACGAGCAGTACTTC. Drawing the rest from reference TRBV5-1 and TRBJ2-7, the complete variable domain is KAGVTQTPRYLIKTRGQQVTLSCSPISGHRSVSWYQQTPGQGLQFLFEYFSETQRNKGNFPGRFSGRQFSNSRSEMNVSTLELGDSALYLCASSVQQGYEQYFGPGTRLTVT.

V usage is TRBV9 and J usage is TRBJ2-2; the D is unclear. The CDR3 length is 13 residues. Germline CDR1 SGDLS, CDR2 YYNGEE. Trimming took off 1 base at V and 6 bases at J, with 7 bases between the two ends. This CDR3 reads CASSVLSPGELFF. CDR3 DNA: TGTGCCAGCAGCGTACTTTCCCCCGGGGAGCTGTTTTTT. The full variable domain, its missing parts supplied by reference TRBV9 and TRBJ2-2, is DSGVTQTPKHLITATGQRVTLRCSPRSGDLSVYWYQQSLDQGLQFLIQYYNGEERAKGNILERFSAQQFPDLHSELNLSSLELGDSALYFCASSVLSPGELFFGEGSRLTVL.

The chain couples TRBV2 to TRBJ2-1, with 10 bases aligning to TRBD2. Germline CDR1 reads SNHLY; CDR2 reads FYNNEI. Trimming cost V 2 bases and J 5 bases; bases outside gene matches: 3. This CDR3 has 15 residues. The CDR3 DNA reads as TGTGCCAGCAGTGAAACGAGCGGGAGGGACAATGAGCAGTTCTTC. It translates to CASSETSGRDNEQFF.

The chain employs TRBV5-1 and TRBJ2-1; 8 bases agree with TRBD2. V was clipped by 4 bases and J by 1 base; unmatched bases: 7. This CDR3 has 16 amino acids. Germline loops: CDR1 SGHRS, CDR2 YFSETQ. For the CDR3, the DNA is TGCGCCAGCAGCCCCGATAGCGGGATGTCCTACAATGAGCAGTTCTTC. This translates into CASSPDSGMSYNEQFF.

This chain uses TRBV18 with TRBJ2-7, with a tentative D call TRBD2 (6 bases). Trimming removed 3 bases from V and 2 bases from J, with 8 bases in between. CDR1 and CDR2 (germline): KGHSH, LQKENI. CDR3 length: 13 residues. The CDR3 protein is CASSPRETYEQYF. Here the CDR3 DNA reads TGTGCCAGCTCACCGCGGGAAACCTACGAGCAGTACTTC.

The J gene is TRBJ1-6, the V gene TRBV18; no definite D call. The CDR3 contains 16 residues. Germline CDR1 is KGHSH and CDR2 is LQKENI. Trimming took off 5 bases at V and 7 bases at J, with 18 bases between the two ends. CDR3 bases: TGTGCCAGCTCATCCTCGGGCTCCTCGAGGAATTCACCCCTCCACTTT. It yields the protein CASSSSGSSRNSPLHF.

The gene calls are TRBV5-1 and TRBJ2-3, with 8 nucleotides matching TRBD2. The germline gives CDR1 SGHRS, CDR2 YFSETQ. Trimming removed 1 base from V and 4 bases from J; junction bases left unmatched: 11. This CDR3 comprises 17 residues. The CDR3 loop is CASSLRGGQTSADTQYF. DNA for the CDR3: TGCGCCAGCAGCTTGCGCGGGGGGCAGACGTCCGCAGATACGCAGTATTTT.

The V call is TRBV6-1, the J call TRBJ2-7; D is unresolved. Trimming pared 4 bases from V and 7 bases from J, leaving 14 bases between. The CDR3 is 13 residues long. Germline V gene data show CDR1 as MNHNS and CDR2 as SASEGT. CDR3: CASSGWSLREQYF. CDR3 nucleotides: TGTGCCAGCAGTGGATGGTCTCTCCGGGAGCAGTACTTC.

This chain connects TRBV28 to TRBJ1-2, with D maybe TRBD1 (6 bases). Germline assignment: CDR1 MDHEN and CDR2 SYDVKM. The CDR3 length is 17 residues. The V end lost 0 bases, the J end lost 7 bases, and 21 bases lay between the germline ends. CDR3 nucleotides: TGTGCCAGCAGTTTATGGGATAAACCAGGGGCCGCTCGTGGCTACACCTTC. Its translation is CASSLWDKPGAARGYTF.

V gene TRBV5-4 combines with J gene TRBJ2-7; either TRBD1 or TRBD2 may fit D (5 bases each). Trimming pared 3 bases from V and 7 bases from J, leaving 17 bases between. Germline lookup yields CDR1 SGHNT and CDR2 YYREEE (reference sequence). This CDR3 spans 14 amino acids. This CDR3 reads CASSYRDGDGEQYF. The CDR3, as DNA: TGTGCCAGCAGCTACCGGGACGGGGATGGAGAGCAGTACTTC.

A single count supports this clone. The chain carries TRBV5-1 and TRBJ1-5, with D uncertain. V was clipped by 0 bases and J by 4 bases, with 11 bases between them. Per germline, CDR1 SGHRS and CDR2 YFSETQ. CDR3 length: 15 amino acids. This chain's CDR3 is CASSLVGGPNQPQHF. The CDR3 bases are TGCGCCAGCAGCTTGGTGGGAGGCCCGAATCAGCCCCAGCATTTT.

The chain links TRBV29-1 to TRBJ1-5, with D unresolved. The CDR3 is 14 residues long. The V end lost 6 bases, the J end lost 0 bases, and 12 bases lay between the germline ends. Germline-derived CDR1 and CDR2 are SQVTM and ANQGSEA. In DNA form, the CDR3 reads TGCAGCGTGGAGGACGAAGATAGCAATCAGCCCCAGCATTTT. Protein: CSVEDEDSNQPQHF.

The gene calls are TRBV5-1 and TRBJ2-7; 9 nucleotides align to TRBD1. The CDR3 consists of 16 residues. Germline V CDR1 and CDR2: SGHRS, YFSETQ. J lost 5 bases, V lost 0 bases, and 9 bases had no gene match. The CDR3: CASSLAVGQGWNEQYF. The CDR3 DNA sequence: TGCGCCAGCAGCTTGGCCGTTGGACAGGGGTGGAACGAGCAGTACTTC.

The chain recombines TRBV5-1 with TRBJ1-6; D ambiguous. Per germline, CDR1 SGHRS and CDR2 YFSETQ. Trimming shortened V by 3 bases and J by 6 bases, and 16 bases separated the two germline ends. The CDR3 is 16 residues long. The CDR3: CASSSREQTLNSPLHF. CDR3 DNA sequence: TGCGCCAGCAGCTCCCGTGAGCAGACACTTAATTCACCCCTCCACTTT.

The CDR3 DNA reads as TGTGCCAGTAGTACGGGACAGGCGCTCTATGGCTACACCTTC. Translating gives CASSTGQALYGYTF. The chain has TRBV19 and TRBJ1-2; 8 bases match TRBD1. Germline CDR1 reads LNHDA; CDR2 reads SQIVND (reference sequence). The V gene end was trimmed by 4 bases and the J gene end by 4 bases; junction bases not matched to a gene: 5. The CDR3 runs 14 residues.

This chain joins TRBV7-3 and TRBJ1-2, with a weak D call TRBD1 (6 bases). This CDR3 is 13 amino acids long. Germline V CDR1 and CDR2: SGHTA, FQGTGA. Trimming removed 1 base from V and 6 bases from J, with 9 bases in between. In DNA form, the CDR3 reads TGTGCCAGCAGCTTAAGTCAGGGGAATGGCTACACCTTC. It codes for CASSLSQGNGYTF.

This chain links TRBV27 with TRBJ1-2; 8 bases match TRBD1. This CDR3 region has 13 residues. The trim removed 5 bases at V and 8 bases at J, leaving 7 bases unmatched. Germline-derived CDR1 and CDR2 are MNHEY and SMNVEV (reference sequence). CDR3 sequence (DNA): TGTGCCAGCAGTATCGGACAGGGAGACGGCTACACCTTC. This translates into CASSIGQGDGYTF.

V is TRBV5-5 and J is TRBJ2-7, with a tentative D call TRBD1 (6 bases). The CDR3 extends over 15 amino acids. Between the trimmed V and J ends, which lost 5 bases and 4 bases, there was a span of 19 bases. Germline loops: CDR1 SGHKS, CDR2 YYEKEE (reference sequence). The CDR3 DNA reads as TGTGCCAGCAGTTTTTCAGATCGGACAGTGTACGAGCAGTACTTC. Translation: CASSFSDRTVYEQYF.